These 12 T cell receptor beta chains were all obtained from the same sample, sequenced in a study of vaccination and CD4 T cells after COVID-19. Their recognized antigens are unknown. As to treatment: roughly 10-day PBMC culture with coronavirus spike peptide pools or control peptides (ViraFEST assay). An Oncomine TCR Beta short-read assay was used to sequence the DNA from cultured CD4+ T cells. TCRdb called the PCR reads again in MiXCR, with one record for every CDR3 protein. The sample carries about 27,000 distinct CDR3 sequences, roughly 57% recorded once. The source was CD4+ T cells from blood, cultured in vitro, collected after SARS-CoV-2 vaccination. The receptor source for this set is a human donor who received a COVID-19 vaccine.

This clonotype occurred a few times. The chain joins TRBV7-2 to TRBJ1-3, with D perhaps matching TRBD1 (6 bases). Germline V gene lookup returns CDR1 SGHTA and CDR2 FQGNSA. The germline V and J ends were trimmed by 1 base and 1 base, with 14 bases remaining between them. CDR3 length equals 17 residues. The DNA of the CDR3 is TGTGCCAGCAGCTTAGGGGGGGGCAGGGGATCTGGAAACACCATATATTTT. This encodes CASSLGGGRGSGNTIYF.

The chain carries TRBV2 and TRBJ1-1; 7 bases line up with TRBD1. The CDR3 loop spans 15 amino acids. Germline lookup yields CDR1 SNHLY and CDR2 FYNNEI. V was pared by 7 bases and J by 1 base, with 9 bases of the junction left unmatched. CDR3 nucleotides: TGTGCCAGCAACCGCAGGACAGGCAAGAACACTGAAGCTTTCTTT. It codes for CASNRRTGKNTEAFF. Together with reference TRBV2 and TRBJ1-1, the CDR3 gives the full variable domain: EPEVTQTPSHQVTQMGQEVILRCVPISNHLYFYWYRQILGQKVEFLVSFYNNEISEKSEIFDDQFSVERPDGSNFTLKIRSTKLEDSAMYFCASNRRTGKNTEAFFGQGTRLTVV.

The J gene is TRBJ2-3, the V gene TRBV20-1; D perhaps matches TRBD1 (7 bases). The CDR3 length is 15 residues. Germline CDR1 DFQATT, CDR2 SNEGSKA (reference sequence). V shed 3 bases and J shed 1 base, with 14 bases lying between them. DNA of the CDR3: TGCAGTGCTAGCGGGGGACAGATCGGCACAGATACGCAGTATTTT. It yields the protein CSASGGQIGTDTQYF.

The chain has TRBV12-3 or TRBV12-4 and TRBJ1-3; 8 nucleotides align to TRBD1. J was trimmed by 4 bases and V by 6 bases; bases with no gene match: 11. The CDR3 consists of 16 residues. The CDR3 bases are TGTGCCAGCAGGGACCCCGGACAGGGTGCCGGAAACACCATATATTTT. This gives the protein CASRDPGQGAGNTIYF.

V and J are TRBV25-1 and TRBJ2-1, with 7 nucleotides matching TRBD1. Trimming took 5 bases from V and 9 from J; bases not matched to a gene: 16. There are 16 residues in the CDR3. Germline V gene data show CDR1 as MGHDK and CDR2 as SYGVNS. DNA of the CDR3: TGTGCCAGCAGTCGAACTACAGGTTTGTGGACAGGTGAGCAGTTCTTC. It translates to CASSRTTGLWTGEQFF.

This rearrangement joins TRBV24-1 to TRBJ1-2, with D hard to call. CDR1 is KGHDR and CDR2 is SFDVKD in the germline V gene. V was shortened by 4 bases and J by 5 bases, with 16 bases between the two germline ends. CDR3 length: 15 amino acids. The CDR3 DNA follows: TGTGCCACCAGTGACCCCAGTCGGGGAGGGTATGGCTACACCTTC. Its translation is CATSDPSRGGYGYTF.

The gene calls are TRBV7-8 and TRBJ2-1; TRBD1 matches 7 bases. The germline CDR1 and CDR2 sequences are SGHVS and FQNEAQ. The CDR3 covers 16 residues. The V and J ends lost 5 bases and 0 bases, in that order; junction bases with no gene match: 7. The CDR3 DNA follows: TGTGCCAGCAGCCCTCAGGACAGGAGCTCCTACAATGAGCAGTTCTTC. It yields the protein CASSPQDRSSYNEQFF.

The chain recombines TRBV2 with TRBJ1-5; D gene ambiguous. Germline CDR1 is SNHLY and CDR2 is FYNNEI. Trimming removed 2 bases at V and 3 bases at J, with 8 bases between. This CDR3 is built from 14 residues. The CDR3 sequence: CASSESSSNQPQHF. CDR3 bases: TGTGCCAGCAGTGAATCCAGTTCCAATCAGCCCCAGCATTTT.

Concerning this clonotype itself: Mismatch with germline at one junction end may stem from a read error. The chain couples TRBV12-3 or TRBV12-4 to TRBJ1-1; D ambiguous. The CDR3 runs 13 residues. The CDR3 spells CVSNLAMNTEAFF. In DNA form, the CDR3 reads TGTGTCAGCAACCTAGCAATGAACACTGAAGCTTTCTTT.

This clonotype was seen a handful of times. The gene calls are TRBV11-3 and TRBJ2-7; D is possibly TRBD2 (6 bases). Germline V CDR1 and CDR2: SGHNT, YENEEA. Trimming left V 1 base short and J 5 bases short, with 21 bases between. The length of the CDR3 is 17 residues. The CDR3 DNA follows: TGTGCCAGCAGCTTAGTCGGGGGTGGCAGCCTGAGCGACGAGCAGTACTTC. Amino acids: CASSLVGGGSLSDEQYF. The full variable domain, with the rest looked up from reference TRBV11-3 and TRBJ2-7, is EAGVVQSPRYKIIEKKQPVAFWCNPISGHNTLYWYLQNLGQGPELLIRYENEEAVDDSQLPKDRFSAERLKGVDSTLKIQPAELGDSAVYLCASSLVGGGSLSDEQYFGPGTRLTVT.

The CDR3 loop is CASSQVGLNTGGRNQPQHF. CDR3 nucleotide sequence: TGCGCCAGCAGCCAAGTAGGATTAAACACGGGGGGCAGGAATCAGCCCCAGCATTTT. The chain has TRBV4-1 and TRBJ1-5, with TRBD1 as a possible D gene (6 bases). Germline loops: CDR1 MGHRA, CDR2 YSYEKL. V lost 1 base and J lost 4, with 23 bases in between. This CDR3 has 19 amino acids.

V is TRBV7-2 and J is TRBJ1-1; possibly TRBD1 for D (5 bases). Germline V CDR1 and CDR2: SGHTA, FQGNSA. V was trimmed by 5 bases and J by 4 bases, leaving 14 bases between them. This CDR3 is built from 14 residues. CDR3 DNA: TGTGCCAGCAGCCAGGGTAGTGGGGGCACTGAAGCTTTCTTT. Its protein is CASSQGSGGTEAFF. The full variable domain, rest sourced from reference TRBV7-2 and TRBJ1-1, is GAGVSQSPSNKVTEKGKDVELRCDPISGHTALYWYRQSLGQGLEFLIYFQGNSAPDKSGLPSDRFSAERTGGSVSTLTIQRTQQEDSAVYLCASSQGSGGTEAFFGQGTRLTVV.